Below, 9 T cell receptor beta chains from the same sample are listed, as sequenced in a study of blood T cell repertoires in COVID-19 (TCRdb year 2020). Library generation was performed with the immunoSEQ multiplex PCR assay. Sourced from immuneACCESS, this table was stored by TCRdb with only in-frame sequences that have V and J called. A share of the clones is absent; for the studies checked, an unresolved V gene accounts for under half, and the remainder has no known explanation. In this sample the table shows roughly 260,000 clones, roughly nine tenths of which occur a single time. 1% to 1.5% of the sample rests with the top ten. What was sequenced was PBMCs or T cells enriched from blood (not recorded which). Every receptor here comes from a human donor in a cohort exposed to, infected with or recovered from COVID-19 (not recorded which). The donor label of this sample is uncertain.

The DNA for the CDR3 is TGTGCCAGCAGCGAGATGGTAGCCAAAAACATTCAGTACTTC. Protein: CASSEMVAKNIQYF. The rearrangement links TRBV7-2 to TRBJ2-4; D not resolved. Trimming stripped 5 bases from V and 0 bases from J, with 8 bases between. Germline V gene lookup returns CDR1 SGHTA and CDR2 FQGNSA. The CDR3 runs 14 residues.

The rearrangement uses TRBV4-1 and TRBJ1-3; no reliable D call. This CDR3 region has 17 residues. V was shortened by 4 bases and J by 2 bases, with 18 bases between the two germline ends. From germline, CDR1 is MGHRA and CDR2 YSYEKL. CDR3 in DNA: TGCGCCAGCAGCCTCCGATTGACCCGCGGCACTGGAAACACCATATATTTT. It specifies CASSLRLTRGTGNTIYF.

The chain has TRBV3-1 (or the pseudogene TRBV3-2) and TRBJ2-1; weak D call: TRBD1 (6 bases). Trimming stripped 2 bases from V and 7 bases from J, with 15 bases between. Germline V gene data show CDR1 as LGHDT and CDR2 as YNNKEL (reference sequence). The CDR3 runs to 15 residues. The CDR3 loop reads CASSQYQGYSNEQFF. DNA of the CDR3: TGTGCCAGCAGCCAATATCAGGGGTATTCGAATGAGCAGTTCTTC.

The chain recombines TRBV7-2 with TRBJ1-2; TRBD1 agrees at 8 bases. This CDR3 comprises 16 residues. The germline CDR1 and CDR2 sequences are SGHTA and FQGNSA. Trimming at V came to 3 bases and at J to 0 bases, leaving 6 bases not matched to a gene. CDR3 protein: CASSFGQGRANYGYTF. The CDR3 DNA sequence: TGTGCCAGCAGCTTCGGACAGGGTAGAGCTAACTATGGCTACACCTTC. Filled out from reference TRBV7-2 and TRBJ1-2, the complete variable domain reads GAGVSQSPSNKVTEKGKDVELRCDPISGHTALYWYRQSLGQGLEFLIYFQGNSAPDKSGLPSDRFSAERTGGSVSTLTIQRTQQEDSAVYLCASSFGQGRANYGYTFGSGTRLTVV.

CDR3 sequence: CASSLDRVVGYTF. Here the CDR3 DNA reads TGTGCCAGCAGCTTGGACAGGGTGGTTGGCTACACCTTC. The chain recombines TRBV7-9 with TRBJ1-2, with TRBD1 identical over 8 bases. Trimming took 3 bases from V and 7 from J; bases not matched to a gene: 4. Germline V gives CDR1 SEHNR, CDR2 FQNEAQ (reference sequence). The CDR3 is 13 amino acids.

The J gene is TRBJ1-5, the V gene TRBV2, with 9 positions matching TRBD1. This CDR3 comprises 15 residues. V gave up 7 bases and J gave up 6 bases; unmatched junction bases: 10. Looked up from germline, CDR1 is SNHLY and CDR2 is FYNNEI. CDR3: CASMRTGGAGQPQHF. CDR3 coding DNA: TGTGCCAGCATGCGAACAGGGGGCGCGGGTCAGCCCCAGCATTTT.

This rearrangement joins TRBV6-5 to TRBJ2-1; tentatively, D is TRBD1 (5 bases). CDR1 is MNHEY and CDR2 is SVGAGI in the germline V gene. V was cut by 2 bases and J by 0 bases, with 11 bases left in between. This CDR3 has 16 residues. CDR3 region: CASSYRDSLSYNEQFF. Here the CDR3 DNA reads TGTGCCAGCAGTTACCGAGACAGTCTCTCCTACAATGAGCAGTTCTTC.

The gene calls are TRBV2 and TRBJ2-7, with TRBD1 as a possible D gene (5 bases). Deletions cut 4 bases from V and 0 bases from J, with 13 bases between. This CDR3 spans 15 amino acids. Germline CDR1 reads SNHLY; CDR2 reads FYNNEI. The CDR3 spells CASSAQGRPSYEQYF. Written as DNA, the CDR3 is TGTGCCAGCAGTGCTCAGGGCAGGCCCTCCTACGAGCAGTACTTC.

V gene TRBV14 combines with J gene TRBJ1-1; the D is unclear. Germline V gene data show CDR1 as SGHDN and CDR2 as FVKESK. The germline V and J ends were trimmed by 4 bases and 0 bases, with 6 bases remaining between them. This CDR3 spans 13 amino acids. The CDR3 DNA reads as TGTGCCAGCAGCCGATCTATGAACACTGAAGCTTTCTTT. It codes for CASSRSMNTEAFF.